The TCR beta chain described here comes from a study of shared clonotypes between healthy human individuals. V lost 3 bases, J lost 5 bases, and 16 bases lay in between. Germline assignment: CDR1 MNHEY and CDR2 SMNVEV (reference sequence). This CDR3 is built from 15 residues. TCRdb's copy holds only in-frame clones and misses some; the assay was immunoSEQ multiplex PCR. The table includes fewer than 600,000 clones, roughly four fifths detected once. The rearrangement joins TRBV27 to TRBJ1-2; the D is unclear. The sequenced sample was PBMCs. This TCR derives from a woman aged 35 to 49 in good health. Some clones in this sample may be carry-over from other donors' samples. Written as DNA, the CDR3 is TGTGCCAGCAGTTTGATCCGCGACCGGGGATATGGCTACACCTTC. Its protein is CASSLIRDRGYGYTF.